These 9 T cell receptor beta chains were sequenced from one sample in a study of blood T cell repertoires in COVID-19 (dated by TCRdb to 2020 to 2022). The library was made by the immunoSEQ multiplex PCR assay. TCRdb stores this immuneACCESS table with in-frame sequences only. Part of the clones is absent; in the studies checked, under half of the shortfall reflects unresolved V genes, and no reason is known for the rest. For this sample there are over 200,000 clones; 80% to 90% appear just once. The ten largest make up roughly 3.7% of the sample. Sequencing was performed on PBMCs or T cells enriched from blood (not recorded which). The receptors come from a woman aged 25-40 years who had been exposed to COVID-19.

CDR3 protein: CASSWRAGGNQPQHF. For the CDR3, the DNA is TGTGCCAGCAGTTGGAGGGCTGGAGGCAATCAGCCCCAGCATTTT. The chain links TRBV6-5 to TRBJ1-5; D not resolved. The CDR3 contains 15 residues. V gave up 4 bases and J gave up 2 bases, with 12 bases separating them. Per germline, CDR1 MNHEY and CDR2 SVGAGI.

The CDR3 DNA follows: TGTGCCAGCAGTGACCGAGGGACTCTCTCCGAGCAGTACTTC. Translation gives CASSDRGTLSEQYF. This chain connects TRBV6-1 to TRBJ2-7; D is possibly TRBD2 (6 bases). Looked up from germline, CDR1 is MNHNS and CDR2 is SASEGT. The CDR3 sequence is 14 residues long. V lost 3 bases to trimming and J lost 6 bases, with 15 bases between them.

CDR3 sequence reads: CASSFFPPGQDTDTQYF. The CDR3 DNA follows: TGTGCCAGCAGTTTTTTTCCTCCGGGTCAAGACACAGATACGCAGTATTTT. The chain combines TRBV27 with TRBJ2-3, with D unclear. V was trimmed by 3 bases and J by 2 bases, leaving 18 bases between them. The germline V gene has CDR1 MNHEY and CDR2 SMNVEV (reference sequence). CDR3 size: 17 residues.

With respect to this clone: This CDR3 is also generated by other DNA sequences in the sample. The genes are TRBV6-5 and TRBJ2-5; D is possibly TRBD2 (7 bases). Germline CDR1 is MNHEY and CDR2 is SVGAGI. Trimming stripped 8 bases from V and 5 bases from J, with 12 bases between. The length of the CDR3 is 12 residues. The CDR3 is CASSRGRETQYF. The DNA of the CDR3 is TGTGCCAGCTCGCGGGGGCGCGAGACCCAGTACTTC.

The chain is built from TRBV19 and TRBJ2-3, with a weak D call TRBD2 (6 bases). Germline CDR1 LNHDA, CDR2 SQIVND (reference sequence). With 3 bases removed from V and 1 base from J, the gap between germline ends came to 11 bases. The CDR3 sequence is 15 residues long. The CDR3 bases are TGTGCCAGTAGTATTGAGCGGGTGGGCACAGATACGCAGTATTTT. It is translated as CASSIERVGTDTQYF.

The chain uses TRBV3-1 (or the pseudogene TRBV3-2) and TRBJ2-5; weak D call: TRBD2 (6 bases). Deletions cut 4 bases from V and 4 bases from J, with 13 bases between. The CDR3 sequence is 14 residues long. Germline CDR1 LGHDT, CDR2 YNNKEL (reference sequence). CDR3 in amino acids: CASSLGSSGETQYF. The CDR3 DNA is TGTGCCAGCAGCCTCGGGAGTTCTGGAGAGACCCAGTACTTC.

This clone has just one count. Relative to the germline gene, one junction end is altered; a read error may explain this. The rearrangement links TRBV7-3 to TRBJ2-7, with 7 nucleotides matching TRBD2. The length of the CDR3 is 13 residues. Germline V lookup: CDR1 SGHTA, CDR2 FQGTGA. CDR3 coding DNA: TGTGCTAGCAGGGCTAGCGGAAGCTACGAGCAGTACTTC. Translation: CASRASGSYEQYF.

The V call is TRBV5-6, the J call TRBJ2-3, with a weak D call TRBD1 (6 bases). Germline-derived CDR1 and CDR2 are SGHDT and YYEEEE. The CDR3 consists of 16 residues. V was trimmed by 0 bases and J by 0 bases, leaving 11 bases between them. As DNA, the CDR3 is TGTGCCAGCAGCTTGGAGGTCAGGGGTAGCACAGATACGCAGTATTTT. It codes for CASSLEVRGSTDTQYF. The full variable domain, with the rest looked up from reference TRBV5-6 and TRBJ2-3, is DAGVTQSPTHLIKTRGQQVTLRCSPKSGHDTVSWYQQALGQGPQFIFQYYEEEERQRGNFPDRFSGHQFPNYSSELNVNALLLGDSALYLCASSLEVRGSTDTQYFGPGTRLTVL.

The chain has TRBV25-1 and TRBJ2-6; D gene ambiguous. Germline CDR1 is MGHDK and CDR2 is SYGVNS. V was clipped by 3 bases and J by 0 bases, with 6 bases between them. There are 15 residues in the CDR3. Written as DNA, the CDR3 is TGTGCCAGCAGTGATAAGCGCTCTGGGGCCAACGTCCTGACTTTC. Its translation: CASSDKRSGANVLTF.